This TCR beta chain is drawn from a study of T cell responses to AZD1222 COVID-19 vaccine. The study's findings and limits: Regions 160-218 and 743-854 dominated among vaccine-associated CD4 TCRs spanning spike. The donor cohort was predominantly white British with a female majority, and clonal diversity may have been underestimated. Increases in Spike-specific TCR breadth and depth were seen after two AZD1222 doses.

Remarks on this clone: Its antigen is not identified.

Generated by immunoSEQ multiplex PCR, the TCRdb table keeps only in-frame clones and is missing some. Of 200,000 to 250,000 clones listed, around 94% were seen once; the top ten hold around 1.5%. The sequence was collected from an adult who received the MenACWY meningococcal vaccine as a control. The sample here was peripheral blood, taken 28 days after the second dose of the MenACWY control vaccine.

The chain's CDR3 is CASSLSTGGSSGNTIYF. The CDR3 DNA is TGTGCCAGCAGTTTGTCGACAGGGGGCAGCTCTGGAAACACCATATATTTT. The J gene is TRBJ1-3, the V gene TRBV28; TRBD1 aligns across 10 bases. The CDR3 extends over 17 amino acids. With 3 bases clipped from V and 0 bases from J, the junction kept 5 bases outside the gene matches. Germline V gene lookup returns CDR1 MDHEN and CDR2 SYDVKM.